The sequence of this T cell receptor beta chain was determined in a study of shared clonotypes between healthy human individuals. General study results and limits: Generation probabilities were higher for clonotypes shared across all four sorted-subset donors than for unshared ones. Sharing across four donors was seen in around 5% of naive CD4 clonotypes.

As to this clone: What it recognizes is unknown.

Each PCR replicate from the sorted subsets contained about 210 ng DNA, which is some 31,000 T cell genomes. The method was immunoSEQ multiplex PCR; TCRdb's version includes in-frame clones alone and lacks a portion of them. The top ten hold about 0.11% of the sample, which has fewer than 700,000 clones, 85% to 95% seen once. In the naive CD8 group, cells lacked CD45RO and were positively selected for CCR7, so terminally differentiated effector memory CD45RA+ cells were left out. CDR3 length: 16 residues. V was clipped by 2 bases and J by 0 bases, with 11 bases between them. Germline CDR1 and CDR2: KGHSH and LQKENI.

V usage is TRBV18 and J usage is TRBJ1-3; D may be TRBD1 (6 bases). The TCR originated in a woman in her twenties or thirties in good health. The sample was naive CD8+ T cells sorted from blood. CDR3 residues: CASSPTGIYSGNTIYF. The CDR3 DNA sequence: TGTGCCAGCTCACCAACAGGGATTTACTCTGGAAACACCATATATTTT.